The sequence of this TCR beta chain was determined in a study of shared clonotypes between healthy human individuals. Findings and limits, study-wide: Roughly 4.6% of naive CD4 clonotypes were common to a handful of donors.

Germline V gene sequence: CDR1 MDHEN, CDR2 SYDVKM. V shed 7 bases and J shed 6 bases, with 21 bases lying between them. CDR3 length equals 15 residues. Naive CD8 cells comprised CD45RO-negative, CCR7-positively selected cells, excluding terminally differentiated effector memory CD45RA+ cells. As concerns this clone: Its target is unknown.

Profiled with immunoSEQ multiplex PCR; TCRdb holds only in-frame clones, not every one. The sample includes hundreds of thousands of clones, about 96% of them seen just once. The sequenced sample was naive CD8+ T cells sorted from blood. This chain connects TRBV28 to TRBJ1-2; D unclear. The sequence was collected from a woman aged 25 to 45 in good health. CDR3 DNA: TGTGCCAGCATCCAACGAGGACCGTTGGTTCATGGCTACACCTTC. The encoded protein is CASIQRGPLVHGYTF.